The present entry profiles one TCR beta chain with its context. This specimen comes from a study of blood T cell repertoires in COVID-19. Looking at the study overall: Researchers got acute and convalescent COVID-19 samples from the United States, Italy and Spain.

Trimming removed 2 bases at V and 2 bases at J, with 10 bases between. The CDR3 loop spans 15 amino acids. Germline lookup yields CDR1 SGHVS and CDR2 FQNEAQ. As originally analysed: Reference gene primer amplification in the assay estimated nucleated cell counts. Assay: immunoSEQ multiplex PCR; the TCRdb copy retains only in-frame clones and omits some. V and J calls and clone size come straight from that table; D and trimming were deduced from the DNA. This sample yields roughly 290,000 clones, of which 87% are seen a single time; 6% to 7% belongs to the top ten. The TCR originated in a woman in her 40s who had recovered from COVID-19. Sequencing was performed on PBMCs or T cells enriched from blood (not recorded which). V and J are TRBV7-8 and TRBJ2-1, with TRBD2 as a possible D gene (5 bases). This chain's CDR3 is CASSLREGAYNEQFF. The CDR3 DNA follows: TGTGCCAGCAGCTTACGCGAGGGCGCCTACAATGAGCAGTTCTTC.